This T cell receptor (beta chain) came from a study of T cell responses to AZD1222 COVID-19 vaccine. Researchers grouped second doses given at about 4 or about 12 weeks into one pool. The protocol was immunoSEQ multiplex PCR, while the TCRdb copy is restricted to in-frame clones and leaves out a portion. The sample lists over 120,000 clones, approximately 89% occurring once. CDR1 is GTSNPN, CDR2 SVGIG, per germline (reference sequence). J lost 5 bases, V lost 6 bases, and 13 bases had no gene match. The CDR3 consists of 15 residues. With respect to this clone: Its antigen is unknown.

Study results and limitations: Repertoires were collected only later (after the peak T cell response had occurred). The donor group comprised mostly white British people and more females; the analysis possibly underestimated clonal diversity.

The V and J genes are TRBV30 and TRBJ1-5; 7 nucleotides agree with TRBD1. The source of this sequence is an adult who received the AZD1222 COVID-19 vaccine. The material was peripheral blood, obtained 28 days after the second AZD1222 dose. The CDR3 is CACQPGTDGYQPQHF. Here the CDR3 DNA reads TGTGCCTGCCAGCCCGGGACAGACGGTTATCAGCCCCAGCATTTT. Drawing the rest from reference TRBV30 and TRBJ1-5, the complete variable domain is SQTIHQWPATLVQPVGSPLSLECTVEGTSNPNLYWYRQAAGRGLQLLFYSVGIGQISSEVPQNLSASRPQDRQFILSSKKLLLSDSGFYLCACQPGTDGYQPQHFGDGTRLSIL.